The text below deals with one T cell receptor (beta chain). It lacks a known antigen. The record has no base qualities; no much larger clone is one base away. V loses 7 bases, J loses 0 bases, and the germline ends lie 10 bases apart. As encoded in the germline V gene, CDR1 is MNHEY while CDR2 is SVGEGT. The CDR3 spans 15 residues, from the cysteine through the phenylalanine. The CDR3 DNA has 45 bases and is translated from base 1. Receptors were amplified or captured by 5' RACE. These reads were obtained on an Illumina HiSeq 2500. A second PCR of about 6 to 11 cycles was performed with a sample-barcoded 5' primer and a J-beta primer mix. A template-switch 5' adaptor carrying 12 random nucleotides introduced a unique molecular identifier onto each TCR beta cDNA molecule. At least 2.5 million CDR3-containing paired-end reads were obtained from each sample. First-strand cDNA was synthesized from all RNA with the Mint cDNA synthesis kit, primed by a TRBC-specific oligonucleotide. After uracil-DNA glycosylase treatment, a first 18-cycle PCR used universal primers M1SS and BC2_uni_R on all cDNA. The paper's data handling went like this. For normalization, 1 million high-quality reads were randomly selected from each sample, with every read carrying a distinct molecular identifier. Reads sharing molecular identifiers were discarded rather than binned into consensus sequences. MiTCR, set to a Q25 quality threshold and the strictest error-elimination algorithm, was used for CDR3 identification, clonotype clustering and error correction. A nonparametric unseen species model with Euler transformation was used to estimate a lower bound on total TCR beta diversity. TCRdb cleaned the public reads at Q25 with fastp, built clones with MiXCR and kept in-frame beta chains. Records with the same CDR3 protein are collapsed into one entry carrying the most frequent genes and DNA. These V and J calls originate from TCRdb's pipeline instead of the authors' own analysis. The sample table lists 650,000 to 950,000 distinct CDR3 sequences, under 45% of them with a count of one. The ten largest clones represent about 21% of the sample.

This specimen belongs to a study of blood T cells in healthy people across ages (dated by TCRdb to about 2015). As for the study more broadly: In model experiments, roughly one uniquely barcoded TCR beta cDNA molecule per two T cells was captured by template switching. The study measured age-related changes in TCR beta repertoire diversity using deep sequencing normalized with unique cDNA molecular identifiers. Four age groups were formed from the donors: young (average approximately 15 years), middle-aged (around 41), aged (approximately 60) and long-lived (around 80). Donors of different ages were randomly distributed across sequencing lanes to avoid experimental bias. For two donors (one aged 18 to 29 and one aged 80 or older), the study analyzed two additional independent replicas of 1 million unique cDNA reads from the same blood draw.

Donors were a few dozen systemically healthy Caucasian individuals from Russia aged roughly 6 to 100 years. Each donor gave ten milliliters of peripheral blood, drawn into EDTA-treated Vacutainer tubes. PBMCs were isolated by Ficoll-Paque density-gradient centrifugation, with at least 6.5 million obtained per sample. Trizol reagent was used to extract total RNA from the PBMCs, yielding at least 5 micrograms per sample. For every donor, flow cytometry on a PBMC aliquot measured the percentage of naive CD45RAhigh/CD27high T cells. The full study reports these points: As age increased, observed TCR beta diversity per million T cells dropped in a roughly linear way, and a significant reduction was already evident by age 40. Because donor CMV infection status was unknown, age-related changes in expanded clonotypes were potentially confounded. Conclusive comparison of naive and antigen-experienced compartments was prevented by the profiling of bulk unsorted PBMCs. The percentage of naive T cells measured by flow cytometry correlated strongly with observed TCR beta diversity. Estimates of total diversity from one million sequenced T cells were regarded as lower bounds and underestimates. Compared with the aged group, more naive CD4+ T cells, fewer expanded clones and increased TCR diversity were shown by the long-lived group, suggesting age selection.

The clonotype originates from a man aged 55 to 70 in good health. This sequence uses TRBV6-2 or TRBV6-3 and TRBJ2-6; a tentative D call is TRBD2 (5 bases match). Material for sequencing was blood. CDR3 sequence: CASTPDFSGANVLTF. The DNA sequence is given as TGTGCCAGCACCCCGGACTTCTCTGGGGCCAACGTCCTGACTTTC.